The 23 T cell receptor beta chains below all came from one sample that was sequenced in a study of T cell responses to AZD1222 COVID-19 vaccine. Generated by immunoSEQ multiplex PCR, the TCRdb table keeps only in-frame clones and is missing some. The sample yields 150,000 or so clones, 88% seen once. The input for sequencing was peripheral blood, taken on day 0 of AZD1222 vaccination. All receptors come from an adult in good health.

V and J are TRBV9 and TRBJ2-1; D not certain. There are 14 residues in the CDR3. The V end lost 4 bases, the J end lost 4 bases, and 12 bases lay between the germline ends. Looked up from germline, CDR1 is SGDLS and CDR2 is YYNGEE. The CDR3 DNA reads TGTGCCAGCAGCACCCTATCTGGATACAATGAGCAGTTCTTC. It encodes CASSTLSGYNEQFF.

A word on this clone: A junction boundary mismatches the germline segment, possibly from a read error. This rearrangement joins TRBV7-9 to TRBJ2-5; maybe TRBD2 (5 bases). CDR3 length: 13 amino acids. Per germline, CDR1 SEHNR and CDR2 FQNEAQ (reference sequence). The CDR3 is CASSLASGETQYF. CDR3 nucleotide sequence: TGTGCCAGCAGCCTAGCAAGCGGAGAGACCCAGTACTTC.

V usage is TRBV4-3 and J usage is TRBJ2-7, with 9 bases aligning to TRBD1. The CDR3 covers 15 residues. The V segment lost 2 bases and the J segment 4 bases; nucleotides outside the gene matches: 6. Germline V gene data show CDR1 as LGHNA and CDR2 as YSLEER. The CDR3 DNA reads as TGCGCCAGCAGCCAATACCGGGACAGGGCGTACGAGCAGTACTTC. Residues: CASSQYRDRAYEQYF.

The chain combines TRBV19 with TRBJ2-2, with D possibly matching TRBD1 (5 bases). Germline CDR1 and CDR2: LNHDA and SQIVND (reference sequence). The CDR3 sequence is 15 residues long. V lost 9 bases and J lost 9, with 23 bases in between. This CDR3 is CASQRQSDPHWELFF. CDR3 coding DNA: TGTGCCAGCCAGAGACAGTCCGACCCTCATTGGGAGCTGTTTTTT.

This chain connects TRBV3-1 (or the pseudogene TRBV3-2) to TRBJ1-3; D gene uncertain. The CDR3 consists of 15 residues. V dropped 1 base and J dropped 4 bases, with 11 bases sitting between them. The germline V gene has CDR1 LGHDT and CDR2 YNNKEL (reference sequence). CDR3 sequence reads: CASSQGIDFGNTIYF. The CDR3 nucleotides read TGTGCCAGCAGCCAAGGGATAGATTTCGGAAACACCATATATTTT.

J is TRBJ1-4 and V is TRBV4-2, with D uncertain. There are 18 residues in the CDR3. V was pared by 1 base and J by 6 bases, with 21 bases between. Germline values: CDR1 LGHNA, CDR2 YNFKEQ. Here the CDR3 reads CASSQVSGPESVYEKLFF. CDR3 nucleotides: TGTGCCAGCAGCCAAGTTTCAGGCCCTGAGTCCGTTTATGAAAAACTGTTTTTT.

This chain joins TRBV27 and TRBJ2-1, with D uncertain. Germline CDR1 MNHEY, CDR2 SMNVEV (reference sequence). This CDR3 spans 11 amino acids. Trimming pared 10 bases from V and 10 bases from J, leaving 14 bases between. This CDR3 is CAKDGHGEQFF. Here the CDR3 DNA reads TGTGCCAAGGACGGGCATGGGGAGCAGTTCTTC.

The CDR3 region has the DNA TGTGCCAGCAGTTTACACGGACAGGGCAATTCACCCCTCCACTTT. This sequence encodes CASSLHGQGNSPLHF. This chain connects TRBV27 to TRBJ1-6; 8 bases are a match to TRBD1. The CDR3 extends over 15 amino acids. Unmatched junction bases numbered 4, after V lost 2 bases and J lost 7 bases. Germline-derived CDR1 and CDR2 are MNHEY and SMNVEV (reference sequence).

The CDR3: CASSPARGSLGQPQHF. Here the CDR3 DNA reads TGTGCCAGCTCACCAGCCAGGGGGAGTCTTGGACAGCCCCAGCATTTT. The genes are TRBV18 and TRBJ1-5; 7 nucleotides match TRBD1. V was clipped by 2 bases and J by 7 bases; unmatched bases: 11. Per the germline V gene, CDR1 is KGHSH and CDR2 is LQKENI. The CDR3 loop spans 16 amino acids.

V is TRBV19 and J is TRBJ1-1, with D possibly TRBD1 on 6 matching bases. The V end lost 5 bases, the J end lost 9 bases, and 19 bases lay between the germline ends. The CDR3 runs to 14 residues. Germline V gives CDR1 LNHDA, CDR2 SQIVND (reference sequence). CDR3 sequence: CASSSLGALGQAFF. The DNA of the CDR3 is TGTGCCAGTAGTTCCCTGGGGGCCCTGGGTCAAGCTTTCTTT.

This clone is a singleton in its sample. The rearrangement links TRBV7-8 to TRBJ1-3, with D possibly matching TRBD1 (6 bases). Germline CDR1 SGHVS, CDR2 FQNEAQ. The CDR3 sequence is 12 residues long. Trimming stripped 5 bases from V and 9 bases from J, with 11 bases between. CDR3 sequence: CASSLGGPTIYF. The CDR3, as DNA: TGTGCCAGCAGCCTCGGGGGGCCCACCATATATTTT.

This chain links TRBV18 with TRBJ2-5; TRBD1 or TRBD2 may be the D gene (5 bases each). CDR3 length: 14 amino acids. Between the trimmed V and J ends, which lost 3 bases and 5 bases, there was a span of 13 bases. CDR1 KGHSH and CDR2 LQKENI come from the germline V gene. CDR3 residues: CASSPYGTVETQYF. The CDR3 DNA reads TGTGCCAGCTCACCCTACGGGACGGTTGAGACCCAGTACTTC. Full variable domain (rest looked up from reference TRBV18 and TRBJ2-5): NAGVMQNPRHLVRRRGQEARLRCSPMKGHSHVYWYRQLPEEGLKFMVYLQKENIIDESGMPKERFSAEFPKEGPSILRIQQVVRGDSAAYFCASSPYGTVETQYFGPGTRLLVL.

The genes are TRBV7-2 and TRBJ1-2, with D possibly TRBD1 on 5 matching bases. CDR3 size: 14 residues. The V gene lost 0 bases and the J gene lost 7 bases, with 12 bases spanning the gap. The germline gives CDR1 SGHTA, CDR2 FQGNSA. CDR3 bases: TGTGCCAGCAGCTTAGCGCAGGGAGGCGCTGGCTACACCTTC. It codes for CASSLAQGGAGYTF.

This chain joins TRBV27 and TRBJ2-5; 7 bases are shared with TRBD1. This CDR3 region has 13 residues. V lost 0 bases, J lost 9 bases, and 4 bases stayed unmatched. CDR1 and CDR2 from the germline V gene are MNHEY and SMNVEV (reference sequence). The CDR3 DNA reads as TGTGCCAGCAGTTTATCTCCAGACAGGGCCCAGTACTTC. Translated, it gives CASSLSPDRAQYF.

This clone showed up many times. V gene TRBV4-2 combines with J gene TRBJ2-7; TRBD1 aligns across 10 bases. V gave up 3 bases and J gave up 2 bases; unmatched junction bases: 7. The length of the CDR3 is 16 residues. Germline CDR1 LGHNA, CDR2 YNFKEQ. In DNA, the CDR3 is TGTGCCAGCAGCCAGGCTTCTGGACAGGGGGCCTACGAGCAGTACTTC. Residues: CASSQASGQGAYEQYF.

This chain links TRBV18 with TRBJ1-4; D unclear. Germline V gene sequence: CDR1 KGHSH, CDR2 LQKENI. Trimming pared 1 base from V and 0 bases from J, leaving 9 bases between. The CDR3 loop spans 16 amino acids. DNA of the CDR3: TGTGCCAGCTCACCACTGCCCGGATCAACTAATGAAAAACTGTTTTTT. Translation gives CASSPLPGSTNEKLFF.

The rearrangement joins TRBV6-5 to TRBJ1-4; no reliable D call. This CDR3 is built from 13 residues. Trimming cost V 7 bases and J 0 bases, with 6 bases left between them. Germline assignment: CDR1 MNHEY and CDR2 SVGAGI. The CDR3 here is CASIHATNEKLFF. DNA for the CDR3: TGTGCCAGCATCCATGCAACTAATGAAAAACTGTTTTTT.

The chain has TRBV18 and TRBJ1-1, with D unresolved. This CDR3 comprises 11 residues. V gave up 4 bases and J gave up 10 bases, with 10 bases separating them. Germline CDR1 reads KGHSH; CDR2 reads LQKENI. The CDR3, as DNA: TGTGCCAGCTCACTTCTGGAAGGAGCTTTCTTT. Protein: CASSLLEGAFF. Filled out from reference TRBV18 and TRBJ1-1, the complete variable domain reads NAGVMQNPRHLVRRRGQEARLRCSPMKGHSHVYWYRQLPEEGLKFMVYLQKENIIDESGMPKERFSAEFPKEGPSILRIQQVVRGDSAAYFCASSLLEGAFFGQGTRLTVV.

The chain is built from TRBV7-2 and TRBJ1-2; D is perhaps TRBD1 (6 bases). This CDR3 comprises 16 residues. V lost 3 bases and J 3 bases, leaving 17 bases between the germline ends. The V gene's germline CDR1 is SGHTA and CDR2 FQGNSA. This chain's CDR3 is CASSLPMRGRYYGYTF. CDR3 nucleotide sequence: TGTGCCAGCAGCTTGCCCATGAGGGGGAGGTACTATGGCTACACCTTC.

This rearrangement joins TRBV28 to TRBJ2-7, with D hard to call. V was cut by 6 bases and J by 4 bases, with 10 bases left in between. This CDR3 spans 12 amino acids. Germline V gives CDR1 MDHEN, CDR2 SYDVKM. The CDR3 sequence is CASSNPRYEQYF. In DNA, the CDR3 is TGTGCCAGCAGCAACCCAAGGTACGAGCAGTACTTC.

This chain joins TRBV5-1 and TRBJ2-7; 10 bases line up with TRBD1. V lost 0 bases, J lost 4 bases, and 7 bases stayed unmatched. The CDR3 is 16 residues long. CDR1 is SGHRS and CDR2 is YFSETQ in the germline V gene. Here the CDR3 DNA reads TGCGCCAGCAGCTTGGGAAGAGGACAGGGGGGATACGAGCAGTACTTC. It codes for CASSLGRGQGGYEQYF.

This clone showed up just once. The V gene is TRBV28, the J gene TRBJ1-1; D not resolved. CDR3 length: 13 amino acids. Germline CDR1 MDHEN, CDR2 SYDVKM. Trimming took 7 bases from V and 1 from J, leaving 10 bases between them. CDR3: CASIKGPNTEAFF. CDR3 sequence (DNA): TGTGCCAGCATCAAGGGCCCGAACACTGAAGCTTTCTTT.

The V and J genes are TRBV2 and TRBJ2-6, with D unclear. Germline loops: CDR1 SNHLY, CDR2 FYNNEI. Trimming cost V 0 bases and J 0 bases, with 9 bases left between them. The CDR3 is 17 residues long. The CDR3 nucleotides are TGTGCCAGCAGTGAAGCACAACAGCTCTCTGGGGCCAACGTCCTGACTTTC. This sequence encodes CASSEAQQLSGANVLTF.